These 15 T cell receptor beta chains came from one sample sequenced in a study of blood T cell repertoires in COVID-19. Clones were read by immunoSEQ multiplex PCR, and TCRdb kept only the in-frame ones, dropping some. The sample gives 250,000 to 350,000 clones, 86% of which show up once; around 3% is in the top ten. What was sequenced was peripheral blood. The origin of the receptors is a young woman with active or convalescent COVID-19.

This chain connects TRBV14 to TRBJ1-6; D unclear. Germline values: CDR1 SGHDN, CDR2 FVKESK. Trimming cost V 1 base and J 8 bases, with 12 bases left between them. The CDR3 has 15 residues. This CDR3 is CASSQGTAADSPLHF. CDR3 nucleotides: TGTGCCAGCAGCCAAGGAACGGCGGCGGATTCACCCCTCCACTTT.

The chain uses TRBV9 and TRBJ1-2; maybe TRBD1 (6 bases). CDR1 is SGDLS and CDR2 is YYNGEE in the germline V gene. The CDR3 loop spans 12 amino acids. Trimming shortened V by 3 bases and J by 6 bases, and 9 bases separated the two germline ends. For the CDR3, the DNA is TGTGCCAGCAGCGGGACAGAACATGGCTACACCTTC. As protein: CASSGTEHGYTF.

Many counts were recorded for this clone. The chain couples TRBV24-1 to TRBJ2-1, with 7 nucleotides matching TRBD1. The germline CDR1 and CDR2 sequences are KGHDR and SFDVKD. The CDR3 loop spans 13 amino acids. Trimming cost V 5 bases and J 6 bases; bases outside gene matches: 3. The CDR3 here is CATSGDRVNEQFF. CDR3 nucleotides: TGTGCCACCAGTGGAGACAGGGTCAATGAGCAGTTCTTC.

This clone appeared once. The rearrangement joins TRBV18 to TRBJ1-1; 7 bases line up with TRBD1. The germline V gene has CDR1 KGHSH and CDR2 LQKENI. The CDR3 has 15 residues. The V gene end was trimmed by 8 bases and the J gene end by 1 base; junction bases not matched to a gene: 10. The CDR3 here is CASARQGGANTEAFF. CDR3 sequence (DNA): TGTGCCAGCGCCCGGCAAGGGGGCGCGAACACTGAAGCTTTCTTT.

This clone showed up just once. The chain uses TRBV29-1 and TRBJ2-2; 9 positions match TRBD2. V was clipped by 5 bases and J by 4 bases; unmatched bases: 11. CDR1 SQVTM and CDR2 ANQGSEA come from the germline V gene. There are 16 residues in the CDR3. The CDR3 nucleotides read TGCAGCGTTACCACCATGGGACTAGCCCGCACCGGGGAGCTGTTTTTT. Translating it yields CSVTTMGLARTGELFF.

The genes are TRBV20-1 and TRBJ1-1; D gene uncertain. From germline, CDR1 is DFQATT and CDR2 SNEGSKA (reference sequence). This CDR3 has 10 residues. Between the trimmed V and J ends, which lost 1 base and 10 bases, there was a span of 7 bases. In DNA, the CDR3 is TGCAGTGCTAGAGTCGGGGTAGCTTTCTTT. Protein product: CSARVGVAFF.

In nucleotides, the CDR3 is TGCGCCAGCAGCTTAGGAGGGACCTCCTCCTATAATTCACCCCTCCACTTT. Its protein product is CASSLGGTSSYNSPLHF. The V call is TRBV5-1, the J call TRBJ1-6, with D maybe TRBD1 (5 bases). V shed 2 bases and J shed 0 bases, with 12 bases lying between them. There are 17 residues in the CDR3. Germline lookup yields CDR1 SGHRS and CDR2 YFSETQ.

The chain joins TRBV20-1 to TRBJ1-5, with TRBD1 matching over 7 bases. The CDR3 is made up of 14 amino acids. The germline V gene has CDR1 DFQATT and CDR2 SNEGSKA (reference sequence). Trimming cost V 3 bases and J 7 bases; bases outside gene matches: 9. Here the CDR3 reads CSASGRGEGQPQHF. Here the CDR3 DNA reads TGCAGTGCTAGTGGCAGGGGGGAAGGACAGCCCCAGCATTTT.

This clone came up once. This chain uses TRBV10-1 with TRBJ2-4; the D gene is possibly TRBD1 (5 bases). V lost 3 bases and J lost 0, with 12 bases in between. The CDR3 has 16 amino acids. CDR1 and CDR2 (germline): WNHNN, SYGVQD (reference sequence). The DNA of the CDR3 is TGCGCCAGCAGTGAATTCAGGGATCTAGCCAAAAACATTCAGTACTTC. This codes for CASSEFRDLAKNIQYF.

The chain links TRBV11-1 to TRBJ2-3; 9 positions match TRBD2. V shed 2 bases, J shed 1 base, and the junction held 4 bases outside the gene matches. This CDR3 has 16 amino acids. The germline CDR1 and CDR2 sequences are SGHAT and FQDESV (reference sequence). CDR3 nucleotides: TGTGCCAGCAGCTTATTCGCGGGGGGGGGCACAGATACGCAGTATTTT. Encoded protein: CASSLFAGGGTDTQYF. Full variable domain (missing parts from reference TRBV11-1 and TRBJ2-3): EAEVAQSPRYKITEKSQAVAFWCDPISGHATLYWYRQILGQGPELLVQFQDESVVDDSQLPKDRFSAERLKGVDSTLKIQPAELGDSAMYLCASSLFAGGGTDTQYFGPGTRLTVL.

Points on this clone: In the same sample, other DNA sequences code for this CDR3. CDR3 sequence: CASSYSPQGGYEQYF. The DNA for the CDR3 is TGTGCCAGCAGTTACTCGCCGCAGGGGGGTTACGAGCAGTACTTC. This sequence joins TRBV6-5 and TRBJ2-7; a possible D gene is TRBD1 (7 bases). V was pared by 0 bases and J by 4 bases, with 13 bases between. The V gene's germline CDR1 is MNHEY and CDR2 SVGAGI. The CDR3 loop spans 15 amino acids.

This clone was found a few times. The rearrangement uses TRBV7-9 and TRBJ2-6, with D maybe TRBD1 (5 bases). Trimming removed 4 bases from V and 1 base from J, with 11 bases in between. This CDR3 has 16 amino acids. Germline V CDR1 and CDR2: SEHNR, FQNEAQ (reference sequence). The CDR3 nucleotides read TGTGCCAGCAGCTCCCACGACAGATCTGGGGCCAACGTCCTGACTTTC. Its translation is CASSSHDRSGANVLTF.

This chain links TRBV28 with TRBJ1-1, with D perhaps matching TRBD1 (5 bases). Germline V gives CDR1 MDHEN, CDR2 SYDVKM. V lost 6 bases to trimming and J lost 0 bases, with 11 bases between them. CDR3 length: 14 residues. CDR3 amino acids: CASREGLVNTEAFF. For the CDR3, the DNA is TGTGCCAGCAGGGAGGGGCTGGTGAACACTGAAGCTTTCTTT.

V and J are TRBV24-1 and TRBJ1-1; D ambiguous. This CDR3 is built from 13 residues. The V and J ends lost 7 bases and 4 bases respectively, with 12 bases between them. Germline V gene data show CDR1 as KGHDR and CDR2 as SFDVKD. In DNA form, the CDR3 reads TGTGCCACCAGGGGTAGCTATGGCACTGAAGCTTTCTTT. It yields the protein CATRGSYGTEAFF.

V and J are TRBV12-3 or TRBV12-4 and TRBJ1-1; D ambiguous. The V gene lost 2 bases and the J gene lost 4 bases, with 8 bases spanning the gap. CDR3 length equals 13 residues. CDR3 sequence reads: CASSLMEGTEAFF. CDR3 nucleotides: TGTGCCAGCAGTTTAATGGAGGGCACTGAAGCTTTCTTT.